Below are 10 T cell receptor beta chains sequenced from a single sample in a study of cytomegalovirus exposure and HLA in healthy donors. PCR primers comprised 60 Vbeta and 13 Jbeta primers. The repertoire was sequenced with immunoSEQ multiplex PCR; TCRdb's copy has only in-frame clones and lacks some. The sample contains 90,000 or so clones, roughly two thirds of which appear only once. Sequenced material: PBMCs. The receptors were sampled from a woman aged 50 to 60 in good health and CMV-seropositive.

The chain combines TRBV6-6 with TRBJ1-1, with TRBD1 as a possible D gene (6 bases). The CDR3 has 15 amino acids. Trimming took 6 bases from V and 0 from J, leaving 14 bases between them. CDR1 MNHNY and CDR2 SVGAGI come from the germline V gene (reference sequence). The CDR3 nucleotides read TGTGCCAGCAGCCCTTCGGACAGTATGAACACTGAAGCTTTCTTT. It specifies CASSPSDSMNTEAFF.

The V and J genes are TRBV19 and TRBJ2-5; D possibly corresponds to TRBD1 (6 bases). Germline CDR1 and CDR2: LNHDA and SQIVND (reference sequence). There are 16 residues in the CDR3. Trimming took 5 bases from V and 1 from J, leaving 17 bases between them. This chain's CDR3 is CASSFFPGQPQETQYF. Here the CDR3 DNA reads TGTGCCAGTAGTTTTTTCCCCGGACAGCCCCAAGAGACCCAGTACTTC.

The CDR3 loop reads CASSLWGGLGGYTF. In DNA, the CDR3 is TGTGCCAGCAGTTTATGGGGGGGGCTGGGTGGCTACACCTTC. V and J are TRBV28 and TRBJ1-2, with a weak D call TRBD1 (6 bases). V was shortened by 0 bases and J by 7 bases, with 12 bases between the two germline ends. The germline V gene has CDR1 MDHEN and CDR2 SYDVKM. The CDR3 consists of 14 residues.

V gene TRBV19 combines with J gene TRBJ1-5, with D perhaps matching TRBD1 (5 bases). The CDR3 runs 15 residues. V was trimmed by 5 bases and J by 0 bases, leaving 11 bases between them. Looked up from germline, CDR1 is LNHDA and CDR2 is SQIVND (reference sequence). The CDR3 sequence is CASSGGTYSNQPQHF. DNA for the CDR3: TGTGCCAGTAGTGGGGGGACGTATAGCAATCAGCCCCAGCATTTT.

V usage is TRBV15 and J usage is TRBJ2-7; maybe TRBD1 (6 bases). Between the trimmed V and J ends, which lost 0 bases and 0 bases, there was a span of 18 bases. CDR1 and CDR2 (germline): LNHNV, YYDKDF (reference sequence). The CDR3 spans 18 residues. The chain's CDR3 is CATSRESLVGGGSYEQYF. For the CDR3, the DNA is TGTGCCACCAGCAGAGAATCCCTGGTTGGGGGCGGCTCCTACGAGCAGTACTTC.

V is TRBV21-1 and J is TRBJ2-7; no check of the table's D call, TRBD2, against the DNA was made. TRBV21-1 is a pseudogene locus. The CDR3 is made up of 15 amino acids. DNA of the CDR3: TGTGCCAGCAGATTAGCGGGTGACGGTTCCTACGAGCAGTACTTC. It yields the protein CASRLAGDGSYEQYF.

The chain couples TRBV5-4 to TRBJ1-2; tentative D call: TRBD1 (6 bases). V was clipped by 0 bases and J by 6 bases, with 9 bases between them. Germline V lookup: CDR1 SGHNT, CDR2 YYREEE (reference sequence). The CDR3 extends over 13 amino acids. CDR3 region: CASSLVGTNGYTF. In DNA, the CDR3 is TGTGCCAGCAGCTTGGTCGGGACAAATGGCTACACCTTC.

This clone showed up just a few times. The V and J genes are TRBV5-6 and TRBJ1-5; D might be TRBD1 (5 bases). Germline lookup yields CDR1 SGHDT and CDR2 YYEEEE. The V and J ends lost 6 bases and 6 bases respectively, with 16 bases between them. The CDR3 contains 14 residues. This chain's CDR3 is CASTRGGDGQPQHF. In nucleotides, the CDR3 is TGTGCCAGCACCCGGGGGGGAGATGGTCAGCCCCAGCATTTT.

The CDR3 sequence: CASSRDRNNYGYTF. In nucleotides, the CDR3 is TGTGCCAGCAGCCGGGACAGGAATAACTATGGCTACACCTTC. The chain links TRBV4-2 to TRBJ1-2, with TRBD1 matching 8 bases. J gave up 1 base and V 4 bases, and 2 bases lay outside the gene matches. Germline loops: CDR1 LGHNA, CDR2 YNFKEQ. The CDR3 is made up of 14 amino acids.

This rearrangement joins TRBV29-1 to TRBJ1-1; D unclear. V shed 5 bases and J shed 4 bases, with 11 bases lying between them. The CDR3 covers 12 residues. Germline V gives CDR1 SQVTM, CDR2 ANQGSEA. The chain's CDR3 is CSVRVVGTEAFF. The CDR3 nucleotides are TGCAGCGTTCGGGTGGTCGGCACTGAAGCTTTCTTT. Full variable domain (outside the CDR3, taken from reference TRBV29-1 and TRBJ1-1): SAVISQKPSRDICQRGTSLTIQCQVDSQVTMMFWYRQQPGQSLTLIATANQGSEATYESGFVIDKFPISRPNLTFSTLTVSNMSPEDSSIYLCSVRVVGTEAFFGQGTRLTVV.